This is a list of T cell receptor beta chains from one sample in a study of blood T cell repertoires in COVID-19. The table came from immunoSEQ multiplex PCR; TCRdb's copy has only in-frame clones and leaves some out. The table has some 25,000 clones, about 90% seen once; the top ten hold 32%. The sequenced sample was peripheral blood. Every receptor here comes from a man aged 65 to 79 with active COVID-19. Both conserved end residues are part of each CDR3. D genes are given only for firm matches. Rows may omit the clone size; those that give it use once, few, many or a size class.

TRBV4-2	TRBD1	TRBJ2-3	-	CASSQGQGGADTQYF	TGTGCCAGCAGCCAAGGACAGGGGGGGGCAGATACGCAGTATTTT
TRBV7-2	TRBD1	TRBJ1-2	-	CASSPTGTGGYGYTF	TGTGCCAGCAGCCCCACCGGGACAGGGGGCTATGGCTACACCTTC
TRBV7-2	TRBD2	TRBJ2-7	-	CASSSRGAGYEQYF	TGTGCCAGCAGCTCGCGGGGGGCGGGCTACGAGCAGTACTTC
TRBV6-5	-	TRBJ2-7	-	CASSPSLYEQYF	TGTGCCAGCAGTCCATCTCTATACGAGCAGTACTTC
TRBV10-3	TRBD1	TRBJ2-3	-	CAISEAGTGDTQYF	TGTGCCATCAGTGAGGCAGGGACAGGGGATACGCAGTATTTT
TRBV11-3	TRBD1	TRBJ2-2	-	CASSLEWTGATGELFF	TGTGCCAGCAGCTTAGAGTGGACAGGGGCCACCGGGGAGCTGTTTTTT
TRBV28	TRBD2	TRBJ2-1	-	CASSKAGGRYNEQFF	TGTGCCAGCAGTAAAGCGGGAGGGCGGTACAATGAGCAGTTCTTC
TRBV18	TRBD1	TRBJ1-2	-	CASSGPGQGSDGYTF	TGTGCCAGCTCAGGCCCGGGACAGGGCAGCGATGGCTACACCTTC
TRBV6-5	-	TRBJ1-3	-	CASSYLGGSSGNTIYF	TGTGCCAGCAGTTACCTCGGGGGAAGCTCTGGAAACACCATATATTTT
TRBV6-1	TRBD2	TRBJ2-4	-	CASSEYRAGTLAKNIQYF	TGTGCCAGCAGTGAATATCGAGCGGGAACGCTAGCCAAAAACATTCAGTACTTC
TRBV12-3/TRBV12-4	-	TRBJ2-1	-	CASRRRGNEQFF	TGTGCCAGCAGGCGACGGGGCAATGAGCAGTTCTTC
TRBV6-2/TRBV6-3	TRBD1	TRBJ1-1	-	CASSRTGANTEAFF	TGTGCCAGCAGCCGGACAGGGGCCAACACTGAAGCTTTCTTT
TRBV10-3	-	TRBJ1-2	-	CAIGRNYGYTF	TGTGCCATCGGGCGAAACTATGGCTACACCTTC
TRBV4-1	TRBD1	TRBJ1-4	-	CASSQTTGLGEKLFF	TGCGCCAGCAGCCAAACGACAGGGCTGGGCGAAAAACTGTTTTTT
TRBV7-8	TRBD1	TRBJ2-3	-	CASRHLGQGPTDTQYF	TGTGCCAGCAGACACCTCGGACAGGGACCCACAGATACGCAGTATTTT
TRBV5-1	TRBD2	TRBJ2-3	-	CASSKGLAGTSTDTQYF	TGCGCCAGCAGTAAGGGACTAGCGGGGACTAGCACAGATACGCAGTATTTT
TRBV5-6	-	TRBJ1-4	-	CASSLAGPGEEKLFF	TGTGCCAGCAGCTTGGCGGGTCCGGGGGAGGAAAAACTGTTTTTT
TRBV4-3	TRBD1	TRBJ1-2	-	CASSQRDRPHYGYTF	TGCGCCAGCAGCCAACGGGACAGGCCGCACTATGGCTACACCTTC
TRBV18	-	TRBJ1-6	once	CASSLGPSGGNSPLHF	TGTGCCAGCTCACTAGGACCGTCAGGAGGGAATTCACCCCTCCACTTT
TRBV6-2/TRBV6-3	TRBD2	TRBJ2-1	once	CASSSQRTSGVPVEQFF	TGTGCCAGCAGTTCACAAAGGACTAGCGGGGTTCCCGTGGAGCAGTTCTTC